The 5 T cell receptor beta chains below were found in one sample sequenced in a study of cytomegalovirus exposure and HLA in healthy donors. In the PCR, 60 Vbeta and 13 Jbeta primers were used. The table came from immunoSEQ multiplex PCR; TCRdb's copy has only in-frame clones and leaves some out. The sample lists 50,000 or so clones; 72% were seen once. Sequenced material: PBMCs. These receptors all come from a woman aged 50 to 60 in good health and CMV-seronegative.

This chain links TRBV7-9 with TRBJ1-1, with 9 bases matching TRBD1. This CDR3 comprises 14 residues. The trim removed 6 bases at V and 3 bases at J, leaving 5 bases unmatched. From germline, CDR1 is SEHNR and CDR2 FQNEAQ (reference sequence). The CDR3 nucleotides are TGTGCCAGCAGTAAACAGGGGGCGGACACTGAAGCTTTCTTT. Amino acids: CASSKQGADTEAFF.

This clone has more than one count but fewer than ten. The genes are TRBV2 and TRBJ2-7; the D gene is possibly TRBD2 (7 bases). In germline, CDR1 is SNHLY, CDR2 FYNNEI. The V end lost 4 bases, the J end lost 2 bases, and 15 bases lay between the germline ends. The CDR3 length is 15 residues. CDR3 amino acids: CASSGAGARTYEQYF. For the CDR3, the DNA is TGTGCCAGCAGTGGGGCGGGGGCCCGGACCTACGAGCAGTACTTC.

J is TRBJ2-2 and V is TRBV5-1; D unresolved. The CDR3 loop spans 13 amino acids. The germline CDR1 and CDR2 sequences are SGHRS and YFSETQ. Trimming took 0 bases from V and 3 from J, leaving 3 bases between them. The CDR3 DNA reads TGCGCCAGCAGCTTGGCCGACACCGGGGAGCTGTTTTTT. Translated: CASSLADTGELFF.

CDR3 DNA: TGTGCCTGGAGTCCCATGGTCGGGGGGAGGCATGGCTACACCTTC. Protein sequence: CAWSPMVGGRHGYTF. This chain connects TRBV30 to TRBJ1-2; tentative D call: TRBD1 (5 bases). The CDR3 has 15 amino acids. CDR1 is GTSNPN and CDR2 is SVGIG in the germline V gene (reference sequence). The V end was cut by 2 bases, the J end by 6 bases, with 19 bases between.

This chain uses TRBV19 with TRBJ1-2; 7 bases match TRBD1. Trimming removed 4 bases from V and 4 bases from J; junction bases left unmatched: 0. Germline V CDR1 and CDR2: LNHDA, SQIVND (reference sequence). The length of the CDR3 is 12 residues. DNA for the CDR3: TGTGCCAGTAGTAGGACAGGCTATGGCTACACCTTC. Its protein product is CASSRTGYGYTF.